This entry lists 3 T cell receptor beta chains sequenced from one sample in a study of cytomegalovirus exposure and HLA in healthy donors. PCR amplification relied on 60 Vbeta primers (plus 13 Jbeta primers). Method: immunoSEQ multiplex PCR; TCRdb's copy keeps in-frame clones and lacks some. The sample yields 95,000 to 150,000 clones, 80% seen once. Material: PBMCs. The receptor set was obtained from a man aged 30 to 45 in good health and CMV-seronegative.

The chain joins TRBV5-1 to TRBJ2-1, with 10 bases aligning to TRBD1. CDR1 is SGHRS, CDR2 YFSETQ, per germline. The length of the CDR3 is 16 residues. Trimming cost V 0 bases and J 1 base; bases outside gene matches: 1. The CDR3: CASSLGGQGSYNEQFF. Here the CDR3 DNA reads TGCGCCAGCAGCTTGGGGGGACAGGGGTCCTACAATGAGCAGTTCTTC.

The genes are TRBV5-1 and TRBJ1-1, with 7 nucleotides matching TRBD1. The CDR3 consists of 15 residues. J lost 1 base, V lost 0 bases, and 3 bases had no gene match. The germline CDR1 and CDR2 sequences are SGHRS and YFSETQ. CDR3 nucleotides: TGCGCCAGCAGCTTGGAGAGGGGGCGGAACACTGAAGCTTTCTTT. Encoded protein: CASSLERGRNTEAFF. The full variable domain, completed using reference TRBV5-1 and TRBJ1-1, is KAGVTQTPRYLIKTRGQQVTLSCSPISGHRSVSWYQQTPGQGLQFLFEYFSETQRNKGNFPGRFSGRQFSNSRSEMNVSTLELGDSALYLCASSLERGRNTEAFFGQGTRLTVV.

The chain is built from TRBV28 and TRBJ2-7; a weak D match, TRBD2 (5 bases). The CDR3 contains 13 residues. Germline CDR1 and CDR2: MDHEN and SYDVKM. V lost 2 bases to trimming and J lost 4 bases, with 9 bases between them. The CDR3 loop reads CASSLTGNYEQYF. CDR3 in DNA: TGTGCCAGCAGTTTAACCGGGAATTACGAGCAGTACTTC.